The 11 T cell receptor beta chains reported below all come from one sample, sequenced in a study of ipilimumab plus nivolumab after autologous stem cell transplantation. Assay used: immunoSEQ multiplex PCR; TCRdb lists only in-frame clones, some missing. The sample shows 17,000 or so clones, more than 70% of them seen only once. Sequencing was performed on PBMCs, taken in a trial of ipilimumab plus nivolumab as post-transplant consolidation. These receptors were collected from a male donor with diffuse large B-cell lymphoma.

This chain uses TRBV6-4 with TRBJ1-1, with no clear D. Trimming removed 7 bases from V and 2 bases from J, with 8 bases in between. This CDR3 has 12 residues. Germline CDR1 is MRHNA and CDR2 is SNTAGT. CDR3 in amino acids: CASTKTNTEAFF. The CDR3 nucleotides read TGTGCCAGCACCAAGACAAACACTGAAGCTTTCTTT.

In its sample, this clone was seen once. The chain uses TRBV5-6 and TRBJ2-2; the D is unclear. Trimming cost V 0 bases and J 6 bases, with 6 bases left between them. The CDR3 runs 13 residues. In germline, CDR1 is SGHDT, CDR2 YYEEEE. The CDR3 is CASSLGIAGELFF. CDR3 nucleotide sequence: TGTGCCAGCAGCTTGGGGATAGCCGGGGAGCTGTTTTTT.

The CDR3 protein is CASSLPGTGVKSYGYTF. In DNA, the CDR3 is TGTGCCAGCAGTTTACCCGGGACAGGGGTGAAAAGCTATGGCTACACCTTC. The gene calls are TRBV28 and TRBJ1-2; TRBD1 matches 10 bases. Germline CDR1 is MDHEN and CDR2 is SYDVKM. This CDR3 comprises 17 residues. Trimming cost V 2 bases and J 4 bases; bases outside gene matches: 10.

In nucleotides, the CDR3 is TGCGCCAGCAGCTCGGGGAACCTACGATCCACAGATACGCAGTATTTT. It encodes CASSSGNLRSTDTQYF. The J gene is TRBJ2-3, the V gene TRBV4-1; tentative D call: TRBD2 (5 bases). The CDR3 loop spans 16 amino acids. V was shortened by 5 bases and J by 2 bases, with 17 bases between the two germline ends. From germline, CDR1 is MGHRA and CDR2 YSYEKL.

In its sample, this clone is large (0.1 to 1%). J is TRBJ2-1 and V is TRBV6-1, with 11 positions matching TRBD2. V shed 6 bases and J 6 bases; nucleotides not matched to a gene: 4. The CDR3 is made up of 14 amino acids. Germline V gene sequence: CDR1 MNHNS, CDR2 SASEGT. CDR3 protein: CASRPSGGSNEQFF. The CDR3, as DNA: TGTGCCAGCAGACCTAGCGGGGGGTCCAATGAGCAGTTCTTC.

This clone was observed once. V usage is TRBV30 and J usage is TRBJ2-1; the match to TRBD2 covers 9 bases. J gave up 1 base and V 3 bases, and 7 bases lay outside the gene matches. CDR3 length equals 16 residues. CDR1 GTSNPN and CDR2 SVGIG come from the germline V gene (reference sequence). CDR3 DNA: TGTGCCTGGAGAACCGGCGGGAGGGGGTCCTACAATGAGCAGTTCTTC. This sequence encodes CAWRTGGRGSYNEQFF.

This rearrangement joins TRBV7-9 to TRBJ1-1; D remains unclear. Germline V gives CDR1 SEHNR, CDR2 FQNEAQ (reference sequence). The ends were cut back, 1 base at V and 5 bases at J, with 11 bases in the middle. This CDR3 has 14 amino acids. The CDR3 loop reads CASSLELGKTEAFF. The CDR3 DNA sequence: TGTGCCAGCAGCTTAGAGTTGGGGAAGACTGAAGCTTTCTTT.

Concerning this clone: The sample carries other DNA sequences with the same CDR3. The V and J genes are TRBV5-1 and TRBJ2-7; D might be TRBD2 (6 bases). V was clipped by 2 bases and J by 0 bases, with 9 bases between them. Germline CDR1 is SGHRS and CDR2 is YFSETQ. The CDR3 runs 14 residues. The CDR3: CASSFGGDSYEQYF. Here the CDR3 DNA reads TGCGCCAGCAGCTTTGGCGGGGACTCCTACGAGCAGTACTTC.

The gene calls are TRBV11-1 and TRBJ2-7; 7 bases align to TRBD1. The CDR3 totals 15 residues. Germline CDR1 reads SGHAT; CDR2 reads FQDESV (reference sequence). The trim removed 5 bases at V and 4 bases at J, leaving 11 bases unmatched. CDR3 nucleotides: TGTGCCAGCAGCCCGACAGGGTCTTACAATTACGAGCAGTACTTC. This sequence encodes CASSPTGSYNYEQYF. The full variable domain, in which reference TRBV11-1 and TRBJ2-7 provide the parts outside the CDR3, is EAEVAQSPRYKITEKSQAVAFWCDPISGHATLYWYRQILGQGPELLVQFQDESVVDDSQLPKDRFSAERLKGVDSTLKIQPAELGDSAMYLCASSPTGSYNYEQYFGPGTRLTVT.

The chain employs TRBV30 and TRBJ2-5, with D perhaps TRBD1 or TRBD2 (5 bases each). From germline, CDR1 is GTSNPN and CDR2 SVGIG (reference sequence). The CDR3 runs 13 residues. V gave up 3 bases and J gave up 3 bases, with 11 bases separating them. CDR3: CAWSRDLEETQYF. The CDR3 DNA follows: TGTGCCTGGAGCCGGGACCTCGAAGAGACCCAGTACTTC.

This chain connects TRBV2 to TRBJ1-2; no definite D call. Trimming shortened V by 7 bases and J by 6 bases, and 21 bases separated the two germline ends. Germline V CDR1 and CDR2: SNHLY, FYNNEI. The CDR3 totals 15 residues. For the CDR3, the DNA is TGTGCCAGCACGGCTTTGGCCATCTCCCACCATGGCTACACCTTC. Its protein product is CASTALAISHHGYTF.